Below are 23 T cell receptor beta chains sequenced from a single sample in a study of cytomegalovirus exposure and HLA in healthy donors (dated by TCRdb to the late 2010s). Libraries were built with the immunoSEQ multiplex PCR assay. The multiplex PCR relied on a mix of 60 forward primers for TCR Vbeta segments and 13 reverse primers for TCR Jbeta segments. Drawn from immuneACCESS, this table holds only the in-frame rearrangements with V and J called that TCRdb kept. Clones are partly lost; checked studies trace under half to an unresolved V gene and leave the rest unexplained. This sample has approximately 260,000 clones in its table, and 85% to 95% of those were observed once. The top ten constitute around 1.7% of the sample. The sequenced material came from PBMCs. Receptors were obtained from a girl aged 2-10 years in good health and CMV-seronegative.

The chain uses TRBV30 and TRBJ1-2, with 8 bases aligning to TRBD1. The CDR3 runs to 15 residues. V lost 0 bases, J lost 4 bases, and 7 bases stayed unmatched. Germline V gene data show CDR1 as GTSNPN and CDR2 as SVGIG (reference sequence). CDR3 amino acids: CAWSVLVDRVYGYTF. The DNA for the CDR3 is TGTGCCTGGAGTGTACTGGTGGACAGGGTCTATGGCTACACCTTC.

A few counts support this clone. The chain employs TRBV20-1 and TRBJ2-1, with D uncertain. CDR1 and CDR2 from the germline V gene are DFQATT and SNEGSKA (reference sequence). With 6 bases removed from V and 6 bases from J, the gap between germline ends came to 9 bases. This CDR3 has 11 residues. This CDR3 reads CSATSGNEQFF. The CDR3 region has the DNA TGCAGTGCAACGTCCGGCAATGAGCAGTTCTTC.

CDR3 DNA: TGTGCCATCACACAAACGATTATCGTTAATTCACCCCTCCACTTT. Translating it yields CAITQTIIVNSPLHF. This sequence joins TRBV30 and TRBJ1-6; D is unclear. CDR1 and CDR2 (germline): GTSNPN, SVGIG (reference sequence). The CDR3 consists of 15 residues. V lost 8 bases and J lost 6, with 20 bases in between.

CDR3 nucleotides: TGTGCCAGCAGCTTGGCCGGAGGGTACGCTGAAGCTTTCTTT. As protein: CASSLAGGYAEAFF. J is TRBJ1-1 and V is TRBV5-6; no firm D call. V was pared by 0 bases and J by 6 bases, with 12 bases between. CDR1 SGHDT and CDR2 YYEEEE come from the germline V gene. This CDR3 region has 14 residues.

The CDR3 nucleotides are TGTGCCAGCAGCTCCGGGGGAACGGTGAACACTGAAGCTTTCTTT. Residues: CASSSGGTVNTEAFF. This chain links TRBV11-2 with TRBJ1-1; perhaps TRBD1 as D (5 bases). Germline CDR1 SGHAT, CDR2 FQNNGV. Between the trimmed V and J ends, which lost 4 bases and 0 bases, there was a span of 12 bases. CDR3 length: 15 amino acids.

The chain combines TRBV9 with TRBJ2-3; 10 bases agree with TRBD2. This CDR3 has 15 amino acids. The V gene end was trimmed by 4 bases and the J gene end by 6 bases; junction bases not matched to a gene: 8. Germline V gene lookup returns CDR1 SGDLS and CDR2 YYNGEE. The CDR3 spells CASSQSGGAVDTQYF. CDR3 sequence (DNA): TGTGCCAGCAGCCAAAGCGGGGGGGCCGTCGATACGCAGTATTTT.

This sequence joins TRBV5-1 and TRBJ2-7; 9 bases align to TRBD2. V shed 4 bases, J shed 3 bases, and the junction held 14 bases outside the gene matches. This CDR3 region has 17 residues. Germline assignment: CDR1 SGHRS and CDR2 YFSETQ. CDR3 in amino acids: CASSRPSSRTSVYEQYF. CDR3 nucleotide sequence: TGCGCCAGCAGCCGACCGTCGAGCCGGACTAGCGTCTACGAGCAGTACTTC.

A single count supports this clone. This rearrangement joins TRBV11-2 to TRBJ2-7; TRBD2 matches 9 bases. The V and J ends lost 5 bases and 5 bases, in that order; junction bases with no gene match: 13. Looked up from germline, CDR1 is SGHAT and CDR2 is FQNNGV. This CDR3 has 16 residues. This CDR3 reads CASSGAAGGILHEQYF. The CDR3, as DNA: TGTGCCAGCAGCGGGGCAGCGGGGGGTATTCTGCACGAGCAGTACTTC.

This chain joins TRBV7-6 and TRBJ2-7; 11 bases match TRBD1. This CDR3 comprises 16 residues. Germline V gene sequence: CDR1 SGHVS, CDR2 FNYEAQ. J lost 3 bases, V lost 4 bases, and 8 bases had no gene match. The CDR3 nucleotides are TGTGCCAGCAGCTCGTCGGACAGGGGGCCATTCTACGAGCAGTACTTC. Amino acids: CASSSSDRGPFYEQYF.

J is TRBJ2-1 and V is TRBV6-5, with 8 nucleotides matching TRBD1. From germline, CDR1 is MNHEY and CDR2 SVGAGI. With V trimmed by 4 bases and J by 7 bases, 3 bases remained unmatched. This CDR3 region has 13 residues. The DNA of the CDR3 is TGTGCCAGCAGTTGGACAGGGATGAATGAGCAGTTCTTC. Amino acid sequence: CASSWTGMNEQFF.

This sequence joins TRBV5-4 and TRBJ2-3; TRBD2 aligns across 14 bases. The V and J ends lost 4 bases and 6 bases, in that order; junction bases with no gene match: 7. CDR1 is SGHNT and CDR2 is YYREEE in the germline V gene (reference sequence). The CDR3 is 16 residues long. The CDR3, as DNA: TGTGCCAGCAGCCCAGGGACTAGCGGGAGTTGGGATACGCAGTATTTT. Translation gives CASSPGTSGSWDTQYF.

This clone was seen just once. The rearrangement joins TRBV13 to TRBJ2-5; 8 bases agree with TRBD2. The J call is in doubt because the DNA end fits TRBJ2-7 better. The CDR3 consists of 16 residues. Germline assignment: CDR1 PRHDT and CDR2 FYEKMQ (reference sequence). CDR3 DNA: TGTGCCAGCAGCGTAACGCGGGGGGCGAAGAGGGACGAGCAGTACTTC. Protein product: CASSVTRGAKRDEQYF.

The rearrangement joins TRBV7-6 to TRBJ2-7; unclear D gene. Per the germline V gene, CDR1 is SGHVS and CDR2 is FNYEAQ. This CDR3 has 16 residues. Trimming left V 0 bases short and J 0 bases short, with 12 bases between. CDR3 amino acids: CASSLAPSTSSYEQYF. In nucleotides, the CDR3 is TGTGCCAGCAGCTTAGCCCCCTCGACTTCCTCCTACGAGCAGTACTTC.

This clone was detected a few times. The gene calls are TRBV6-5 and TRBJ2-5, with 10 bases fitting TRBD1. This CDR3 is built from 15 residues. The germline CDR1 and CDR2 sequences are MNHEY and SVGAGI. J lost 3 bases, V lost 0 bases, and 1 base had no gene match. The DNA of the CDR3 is TGTGCCAGCAGTTACTCCGGGACAGGGGAAGAGACCCAGTACTTC. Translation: CASSYSGTGEETQYF.

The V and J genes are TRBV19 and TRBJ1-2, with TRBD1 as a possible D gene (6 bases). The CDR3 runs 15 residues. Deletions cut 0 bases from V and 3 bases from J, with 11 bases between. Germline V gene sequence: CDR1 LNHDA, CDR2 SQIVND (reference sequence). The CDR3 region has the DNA TGTGCCAGTAGTATAGAATCAGGGGCACACTATGGCTACACCTTC. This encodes CASSIESGAHYGYTF.

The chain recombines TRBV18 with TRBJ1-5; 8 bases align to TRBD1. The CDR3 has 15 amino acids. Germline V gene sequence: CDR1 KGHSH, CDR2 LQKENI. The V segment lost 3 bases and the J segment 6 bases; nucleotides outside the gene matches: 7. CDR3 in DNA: TGTGCCAGCTCACCCACGACAGGGGCCGTTCAGCCCCAGCATTTT. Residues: CASSPTTGAVQPQHF.

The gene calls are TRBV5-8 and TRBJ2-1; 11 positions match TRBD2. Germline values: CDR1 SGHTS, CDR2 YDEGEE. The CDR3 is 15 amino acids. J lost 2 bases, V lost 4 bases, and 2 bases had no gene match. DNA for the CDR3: TGTGCCAGCAGCACGGGACTAGCGGCCTACAATGAGCAGTTCTTC. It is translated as CASSTGLAAYNEQFF.

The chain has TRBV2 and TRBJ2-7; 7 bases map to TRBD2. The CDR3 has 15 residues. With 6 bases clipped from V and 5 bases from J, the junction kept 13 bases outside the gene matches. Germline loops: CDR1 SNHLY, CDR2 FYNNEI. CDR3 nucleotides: TGTGCCAGCAGAACCGGGACCGGGAGGCGTGACGAGCAGTACTTC. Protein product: CASRTGTGRRDEQYF.

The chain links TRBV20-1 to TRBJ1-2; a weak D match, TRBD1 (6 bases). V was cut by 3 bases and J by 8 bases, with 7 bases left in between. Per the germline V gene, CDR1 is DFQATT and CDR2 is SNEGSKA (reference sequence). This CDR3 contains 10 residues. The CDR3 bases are TGCAGTGCTAGTCAGGGGGGCTACACCTTC. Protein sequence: CSASQGGYTF.

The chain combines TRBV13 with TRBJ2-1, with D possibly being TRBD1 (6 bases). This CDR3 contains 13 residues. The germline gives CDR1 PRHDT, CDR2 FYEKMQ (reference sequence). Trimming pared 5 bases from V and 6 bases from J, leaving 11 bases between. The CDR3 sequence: CASSTTGSNEQFF. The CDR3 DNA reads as TGTGCCAGCAGCACTACAGGGTCCAATGAGCAGTTCTTC.

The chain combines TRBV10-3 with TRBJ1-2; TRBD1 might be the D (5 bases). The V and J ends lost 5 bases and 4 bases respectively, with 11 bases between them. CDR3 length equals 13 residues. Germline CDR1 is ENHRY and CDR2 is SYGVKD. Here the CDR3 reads CAISSRDGYGYTF. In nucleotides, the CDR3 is TGTGCCATCAGTTCCAGGGATGGCTATGGCTACACCTTC.

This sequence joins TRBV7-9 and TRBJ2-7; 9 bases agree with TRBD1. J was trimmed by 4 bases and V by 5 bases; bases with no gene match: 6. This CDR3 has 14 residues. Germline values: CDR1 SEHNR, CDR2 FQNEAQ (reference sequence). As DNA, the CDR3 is TGTGCCAGCAGCCTAGGACAGGGGAGGTACGAGCAGTACTTC. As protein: CASSLGQGRYEQYF.

CDR3 region: CASTKPDPNQPQHF. The CDR3 DNA reads as TGTGCCAGCACTAAGCCCGATCCCAATCAGCCCCAGCATTTT. This sequence joins TRBV6-6 and TRBJ1-5; no reliable D call. The V end lost 7 bases, the J end lost 3 bases, and 13 bases lay between the germline ends. The CDR3 runs 14 residues. Germline CDR1 reads MNHNY; CDR2 reads SVGAGI (reference sequence).